Listed here are 8 T cell receptor beta chains from one sample, sequenced in a study of shared clonotypes between healthy human individuals. The repertoire was sequenced with immunoSEQ multiplex PCR; TCRdb's copy has only in-frame clones and lacks some. The data contain over a million clones, approximately 78% of them singletons. Sequencing input: memory CD4+ T cells from PBMCs. Subset here: CD45RA-negative fraction. These TCRs come from a young man in good health. Some clones in this sample may be carry-over from other donors' samples.

This clone was picked up one time. The V gene is TRBV5-8, the J gene TRBJ2-7; the D gene is possibly TRBD2 (5 bases). The CDR3 has 15 amino acids. Trimming removed 0 bases from V and 7 bases from J, with 17 bases in between. Germline loops: CDR1 SGHTS, CDR2 YDEGEE. DNA of the CDR3: TGTGCCAGCAGCTTGGTCTTGTCCGGGATCGGAGAGCAGTACTTC. As protein: CASSLVLSGIGEQYF.

The V call is TRBV7-9, the J call TRBJ2-4; 15 bases match TRBD2. The CDR3 covers 15 residues. Looked up from germline, CDR1 is SEHNR and CDR2 is FQNEAQ (reference sequence). Trimming at V came to 6 bases and at J to 6 bases, leaving 3 bases not matched to a gene. The DNA of the CDR3 is TGTGCCAGCAGAGGACTAGCGGGAGGGACAAACATTCAGTACTTC. It is translated as CASRGLAGGTNIQYF.

V usage is TRBV5-6 and J usage is TRBJ1-1; D unresolved. CDR1 is SGHDT, CDR2 YYEEEE, per germline. CDR3 size: 14 residues. V lost 0 bases and J lost 4, with 10 bases in between. This CDR3 reads CASSLGSGSTEAFF. The DNA for the CDR3 is TGTGCCAGCAGCTTGGGGTCCGGGTCCACTGAAGCTTTCTTT.

Turning to this clone: With only one base between it and a far larger clone, this is likely a read error. The chain carries TRBV7-3 and TRBJ1-3; D is ambiguous. The CDR3 extends over 12 amino acids. Trimming took 8 bases from V and 0 from J, leaving 5 bases between them. CDR1 SGHTA and CDR2 FQGTGA come from the germline V gene. CDR3 in amino acids: CASSGSGNTIYF. CDR3 in DNA: TGTGCCAGCTCCGGCTCTGGAAACACCATATATTTT.

J is TRBJ2-7 and V is TRBV27, with D possibly matching TRBD1 (6 bases). The CDR3 runs to 16 residues. Germline V gives CDR1 MNHEY, CDR2 SMNVEV (reference sequence). V was trimmed by 4 bases and J by 0 bases, leaving 16 bases between them. CDR3 coding DNA: TGTGCCAGCAGTTCCACCCGCAGGGGACGCTCCTACGAGCAGTACTTC. Amino acid sequence: CASSSTRRGRSYEQYF.

V usage is TRBV18 and J usage is TRBJ2-7; TRBD2 might be the D (5 bases). This CDR3 spans 12 amino acids. The V gene lost 6 bases and the J gene lost 5 bases, with 11 bases spanning the gap. The germline V gene has CDR1 KGHSH and CDR2 LQKENI. The CDR3 loop reads CASSLSGHEQYF. The CDR3 DNA reads TGTGCCAGCTCCCTCAGCGGACACGAGCAGTACTTC.

Concerning this clone: Other DNA sequences in this specimen translate into the identical CDR3. This sequence joins TRBV19 and TRBJ2-6; TRBD1 or TRBD2 may be the D gene (5 bases each). The CDR3 extends over 15 amino acids. From germline, CDR1 is LNHDA and CDR2 SQIVND (reference sequence). V gave up 6 bases and J gave up 0 bases, with 9 bases separating them. CDR3 nucleotides: TGTGCCAGTAGACCGAGGGGCTCTGGGGCCAACGTCCTGACTTTC. Translated, it gives CASRPRGSGANVLTF.

The V call is TRBV28, the J call TRBJ1-3; tentative D call: TRBD1 (5 bases). Germline CDR1 reads MDHEN; CDR2 reads SYDVKM. V lost 8 bases, J lost 3 bases, and 17 bases lay in between. The CDR3 contains 15 residues. The DNA of the CDR3 is TGTGCCAGCCAAGAACCGGGGAGGGGTGGAAACACCATATATTTT. Translated, it gives CASQEPGRGGNTIYF.